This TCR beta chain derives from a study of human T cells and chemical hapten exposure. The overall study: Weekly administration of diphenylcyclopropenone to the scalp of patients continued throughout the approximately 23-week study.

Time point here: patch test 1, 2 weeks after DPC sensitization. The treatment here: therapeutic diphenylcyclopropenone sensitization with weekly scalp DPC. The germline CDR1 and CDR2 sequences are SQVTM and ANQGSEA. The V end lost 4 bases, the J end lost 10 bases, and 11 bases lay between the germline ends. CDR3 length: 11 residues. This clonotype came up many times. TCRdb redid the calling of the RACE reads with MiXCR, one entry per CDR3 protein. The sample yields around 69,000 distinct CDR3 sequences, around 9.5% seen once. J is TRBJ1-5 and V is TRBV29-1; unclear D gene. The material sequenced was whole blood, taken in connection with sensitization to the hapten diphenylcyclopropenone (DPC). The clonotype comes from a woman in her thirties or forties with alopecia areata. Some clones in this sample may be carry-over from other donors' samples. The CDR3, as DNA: TGCAGCGTTGTCGCTGATGGTCCCCAGCATTTT. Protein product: CSVVADGPQHF.